The source of this TCR beta chain is a study of circulating tumor DNA in untreated peripheral T-cell lymphoma. TCRdb's copy holds only in-frame clones and misses some; the assay was immunoSEQ multiplex PCR. The sample records approximately 350 clones, around 77% being singletons. There are 15 residues in the CDR3. Germline V lookup: CDR1 SNHLY, CDR2 FYNNEI. Trimming stripped 6 bases from V and 7 bases from J, with 19 bases between. In this sample, this clone turned up once. The chain couples TRBV2 to TRBJ1-5; possible D gene TRBD1, 5 bases. Sample: cell-free DNA from blood serum. This receptor was obtained from a human donor with peripheral T-cell lymphoma. The CDR3 sequence: CASSPRAGLGQPQHF. The CDR3 nucleotides read TGTGCCAGCAGCCCCCGGGCAGGGTTAGGACAGCCCCAGCATTTT.